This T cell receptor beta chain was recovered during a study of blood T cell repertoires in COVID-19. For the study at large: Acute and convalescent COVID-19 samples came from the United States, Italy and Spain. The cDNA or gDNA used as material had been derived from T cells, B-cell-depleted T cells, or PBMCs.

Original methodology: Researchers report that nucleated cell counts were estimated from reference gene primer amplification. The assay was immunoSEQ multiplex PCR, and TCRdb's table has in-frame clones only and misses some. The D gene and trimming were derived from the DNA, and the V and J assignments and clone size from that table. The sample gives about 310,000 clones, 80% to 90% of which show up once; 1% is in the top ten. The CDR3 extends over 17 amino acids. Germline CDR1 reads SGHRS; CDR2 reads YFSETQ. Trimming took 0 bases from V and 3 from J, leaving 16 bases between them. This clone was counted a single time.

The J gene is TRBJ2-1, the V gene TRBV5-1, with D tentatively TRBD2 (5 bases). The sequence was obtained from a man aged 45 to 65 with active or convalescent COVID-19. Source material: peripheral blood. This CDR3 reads CASSLVGGPMGYNEQFF. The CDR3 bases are TGCGCCAGCAGCTTGGTCGGCGGGCCAATGGGCTACAATGAGCAGTTCTTC.